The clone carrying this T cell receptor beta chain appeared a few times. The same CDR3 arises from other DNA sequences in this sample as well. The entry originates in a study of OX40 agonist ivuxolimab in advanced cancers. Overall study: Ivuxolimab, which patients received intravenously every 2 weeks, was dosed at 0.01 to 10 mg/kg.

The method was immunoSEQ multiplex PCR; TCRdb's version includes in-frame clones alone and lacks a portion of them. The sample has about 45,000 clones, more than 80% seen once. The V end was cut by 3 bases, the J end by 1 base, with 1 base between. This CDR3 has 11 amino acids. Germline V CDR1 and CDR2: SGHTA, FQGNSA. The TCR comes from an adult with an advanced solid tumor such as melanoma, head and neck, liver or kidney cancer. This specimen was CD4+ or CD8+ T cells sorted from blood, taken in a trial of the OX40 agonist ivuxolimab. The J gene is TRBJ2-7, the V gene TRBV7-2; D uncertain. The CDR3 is CASSFSYEQYF. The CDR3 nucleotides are TGTGCCAGCAGCTTTTCCTACGAGCAGTACTTC.